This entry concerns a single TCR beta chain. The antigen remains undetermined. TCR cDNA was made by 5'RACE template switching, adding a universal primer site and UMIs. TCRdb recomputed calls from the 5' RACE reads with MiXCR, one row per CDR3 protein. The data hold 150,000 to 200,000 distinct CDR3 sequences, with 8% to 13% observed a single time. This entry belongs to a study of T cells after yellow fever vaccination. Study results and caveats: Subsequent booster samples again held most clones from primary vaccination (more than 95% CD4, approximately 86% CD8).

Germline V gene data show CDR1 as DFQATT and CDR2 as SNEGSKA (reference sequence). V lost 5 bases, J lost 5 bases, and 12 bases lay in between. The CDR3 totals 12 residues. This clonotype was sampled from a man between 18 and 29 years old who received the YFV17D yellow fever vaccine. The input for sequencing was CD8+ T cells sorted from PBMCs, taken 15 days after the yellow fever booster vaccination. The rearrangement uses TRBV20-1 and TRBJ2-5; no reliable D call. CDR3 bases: TGCAGTGCTGAGACTCCCGGGGAGACCCAGTACTTC. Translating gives CSAETPGETQYF.